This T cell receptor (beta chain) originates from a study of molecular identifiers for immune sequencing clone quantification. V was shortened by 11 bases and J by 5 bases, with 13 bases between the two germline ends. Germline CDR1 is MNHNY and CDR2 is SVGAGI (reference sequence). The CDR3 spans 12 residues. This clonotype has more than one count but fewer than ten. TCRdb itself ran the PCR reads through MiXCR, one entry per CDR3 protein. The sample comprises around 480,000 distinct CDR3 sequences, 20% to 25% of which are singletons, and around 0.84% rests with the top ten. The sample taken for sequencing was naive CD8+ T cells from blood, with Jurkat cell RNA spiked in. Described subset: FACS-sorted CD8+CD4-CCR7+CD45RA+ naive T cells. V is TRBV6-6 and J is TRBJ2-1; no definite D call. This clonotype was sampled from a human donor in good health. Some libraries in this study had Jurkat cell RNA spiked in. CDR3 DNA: TGTGCCGCCGGGCTAGTCCACAATGAGCAGTTCTTC. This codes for CAAGLVHNEQFF.